The 14 T cell receptor beta chains below come from one sample, sequenced in a study of blood T cell repertoires in COVID-19. Method: immunoSEQ multiplex PCR; TCRdb's copy keeps in-frame clones and lacks some. The top ten clones hold roughly 0.83% of a sample with 55,000 to 90,000 clones, roughly 80% of them seen once. What was sequenced was peripheral blood. The source is a woman aged 70-85 years with acute or convalescent COVID-19.

The chain recombines TRBV19 with TRBJ1-1; 7 bases line up with TRBD1. Germline V gene sequence: CDR1 LNHDA, CDR2 SQIVND (reference sequence). J lost 8 bases, V lost 0 bases, and 9 bases had no gene match. The length of the CDR3 is 15 residues. This CDR3 is CASSIDYNYRGEAFF. CDR3 bases: TGTGCCAGTAGTATAGACTATAACTACAGGGGAGAAGCTTTCTTT.

This clone was found once. The chain joins TRBV4-3 to TRBJ1-5; the match to TRBD1 covers 11 bases. With 0 bases clipped from V and 6 bases from J, the junction kept 1 base outside the gene matches. From germline, CDR1 is LGHNA and CDR2 YSLEER. The CDR3 is 15 residues long. Here the CDR3 reads CASSQDGQGAQPQHF. The CDR3 DNA reads TGCGCCAGCAGCCAAGATGGACAGGGGGCTCAGCCCCAGCATTTT.

This clone was seen more than once but under ten times. The chain recombines TRBV7-9 with TRBJ2-1, with D perhaps matching TRBD2 (5 bases). Deletions cut 5 bases from V and 5 bases from J, with 25 bases between. CDR3 length equals 18 residues. Germline lookup yields CDR1 SEHNR and CDR2 FQNEAQ (reference sequence). The CDR3 DNA is TGTGCCAGCAGCGTGGGCTATTTCCAGCGGAGATACCACAATGAGCAGTTCTTC. Translation: CASSVGYFQRRYHNEQFF.

The genes are TRBV9 and TRBJ2-2; D possibly corresponds to TRBD1 (7 bases). V was clipped by 2 bases and J by 5 bases, with 13 bases between them. There are 15 residues in the CDR3. Looked up from germline, CDR1 is SGDLS and CDR2 is YYNGEE. The CDR3 is CASSVRGEITGELFF. Written as DNA, the CDR3 is TGTGCCAGCAGCGTCAGGGGGGAAATTACCGGGGAGCTGTTTTTT.

This clone was picked up one time. The rearrangement joins TRBV19 to TRBJ1-5, with 9 nucleotides matching TRBD1. The ends lost 4 bases at V and 0 bases at J; junction bases unmatched: 7. CDR1 is LNHDA, CDR2 SQIVND, per germline (reference sequence). The CDR3 spans 17 residues. The CDR3 spells CASSTRTGANSNQPQHF. The CDR3 region has the DNA TGTGCCAGTAGTACACGGACAGGGGCTAATAGCAATCAGCCCCAGCATTTT.

The CDR3 sequence: CASSLEPSGGQETQYF. The CDR3 region has the DNA TGTGCCAGCAGCTTGGAGCCTAGCGGGGGTCAAGAGACCCAGTACTTC. V is TRBV5-4 and J is TRBJ2-5; TRBD2 agrees at 10 bases. V was clipped by 0 bases and J by 2 bases; unmatched bases: 4. Germline V CDR1 and CDR2: SGHNT, YYREEE (reference sequence). This CDR3 has 16 amino acids.

The chain uses TRBV5-8 and TRBJ2-2, with TRBD2 matching over 8 bases. Trimming took 7 bases from V and 5 from J; bases not matched to a gene: 19. CDR3 size: 18 residues. Germline V gives CDR1 SGHTS, CDR2 YDEGEE. The CDR3 is CASSPPGGAPYKTGELFF. DNA for the CDR3: TGTGCCAGCTCGCCACCCGGGGGGGCGCCTTACAAGACCGGGGAGCTGTTTTTT.

The rearrangement links TRBV28 to TRBJ2-7; possible D gene TRBD1, 6 bases. Looked up from germline, CDR1 is MDHEN and CDR2 is SYDVKM. The V gene lost 2 bases and the J gene lost 5 bases, with 13 bases spanning the gap. The CDR3 extends over 14 amino acids. The CDR3, as DNA: TGTGCCAGCAGTTTAGTACAGGGAGTCCACGAGCAGTACTTC. This encodes CASSLVQGVHEQYF.

This rearrangement joins TRBV12-3 or TRBV12-4 to TRBJ2-5; tentatively, D is TRBD2 (5 bases). CDR3 length: 12 amino acids. Trimming shortened V by 6 bases and J by 5 bases, and 10 bases separated the two germline ends. The DNA of the CDR3 is TGTGCCAGCAGGGGTTGGAGGGAGACCCAGTACTTC. Protein: CASRGWRETQYF.

V is TRBV11-3 and J is TRBJ2-5; 7 bases align to TRBD2. V was pared by 1 base and J by 3 bases, with 14 bases of the junction left unmatched. The CDR3 runs to 18 residues. Germline lookup yields CDR1 SGHNT and CDR2 YENEEA. CDR3 loop: CASSLGPSGVGSKETQYF. The CDR3 nucleotides read TGTGCCAGCAGCTTAGGTCCCAGCGGGGTGGGATCTAAAGAGACCCAGTACTTC. Using reference TRBV11-3 and TRBJ2-5 for the parts outside the CDR3, the full variable domain is EAGVVQSPRYKIIEKKQPVAFWCNPISGHNTLYWYLQNLGQGPELLIRYENEEAVDDSQLPKDRFSAERLKGVDSTLKIQPAELGDSAVYLCASSLGPSGVGSKETQYFGPGTRLLVL.

In this sample, this clone turned up once. The V call is TRBV2, the J call TRBJ1-5; D is undetermined. The CDR3 has 14 residues. With 3 bases removed from V and 6 bases from J, the gap between germline ends came to 12 bases. Germline assignment: CDR1 SNHLY and CDR2 FYNNEI. In DNA form, the CDR3 reads TGTGCCAGCAGTGACTTAGGAGTGATTCAGCCCCAGCATTTT. Translation: CASSDLGVIQPQHF.

The chain is built from TRBV5-6 and TRBJ1-6; the D gene is possibly TRBD1 (5 bases). This CDR3 spans 15 amino acids. V lost 4 bases, J lost 7 bases, and 15 bases lay in between. Germline CDR1 reads SGHDT; CDR2 reads YYEEEE. The CDR3 region has the DNA TGTGCCAGCAGCCAATTAGGGGAAGGGAATTCACCCCTCCACTTT. Translation: CASSQLGEGNSPLHF.

The chain combines TRBV5-4 with TRBJ2-1; D gene uncertain. The length of the CDR3 is 13 residues. V lost 0 bases, J lost 4 bases, and 5 bases lay in between. Germline V gene sequence: CDR1 SGHNT, CDR2 YYREEE (reference sequence). The CDR3 loop is CASSLERYNEQFF. CDR3 DNA: TGTGCCAGCAGCTTGGAGAGATACAATGAGCAGTTCTTC.

This rearrangement joins TRBV18 to TRBJ1-6, with D tentatively TRBD1 (6 bases). The V gene lost 0 bases and the J gene lost 8 bases, with 11 bases spanning the gap. This CDR3 region has 15 residues. CDR1 is KGHSH and CDR2 is LQKENI in the germline V gene. The CDR3 nucleotides are TGTGCCAGCTCACCACCGTCACAGGGAGATTCACCCCTCCACTTT. Translated: CASSPPSQGDSPLHF.